What follows are 17 T cell receptor beta chains derived from one specimen sequenced in a study of T cells in Graves' hyperthyroidism and ophthalmopathy. Amplified regions were TCR beta CDR3 sequences from RNA transcripts. A first-round RT-PCR of the TCR CDR3 used the HTBI primer set. TCRdb reprocessed the multiplex PCR reads with MiXCR, giving one entry per CDR3 protein. The repertoire has about 840,000 distinct CDR3 sequences, around 39% of them found once; the top ten carry about 9%. Material for sequencing was blood. These receptors originate from a man aged 18 to 29 with Graves' hyperthyroidism.

This clonotype was found many times. This chain links TRBV25-1 with TRBJ2-2; TRBD2 is a possible D gene (7 bases). There are 14 residues in the CDR3. Trimming stripped 6 bases from V and 4 bases from J, with 12 bases between. Per the germline V gene, CDR1 is MGHDK and CDR2 is SYGVNS. As DNA, the CDR3 is TGTGCCAGCAGCAGGCGGGGGCTCACCGGGGAGCTGTTTTTT. It codes for CASSRRGLTGELFF. The full variable domain, with the rest looked up from reference TRBV25-1 and TRBJ2-2, is EADIYQTPRYLVIGTGKKITLECSQTMGHDKMYWYQQDPGMELHLIHYSYGVNSTEKGDLSSESTVSRIRTEHFPLTLESARPSHTSQYLCASSRRGLTGELFFGEGSRLTVL.

This clonotype showed up just a few times. J is TRBJ2-2 and V is TRBV5-6; either TRBD1 or TRBD2 may supply D (5 bases each). Between the trimmed V and J ends, which lost 5 bases and 7 bases, there was a span of 15 bases. The CDR3 consists of 14 residues. Germline CDR1 reads SGHDT; CDR2 reads YYEEEE. CDR3 sequence: CASSGRGEDGELFF. Here the CDR3 DNA reads TGTGCCAGCAGTGGAAGGGGAGAGGACGGGGAGCTGTTTTTT.

This clonotype was counted many times. The V call is TRBV19, the J call TRBJ1-1; maybe TRBD1 (5 bases). CDR3 size: 15 residues. Germline V lookup: CDR1 LNHDA, CDR2 SQIVND (reference sequence). The V and J ends lost 6 bases and 1 base respectively, with 15 bases between them. CDR3 residues: CASRKLGQENTEAFF. CDR3 DNA: TGTGCCAGTAGAAAATTGGGGCAGGAGAACACTGAAGCTTTCTTT. The full variable domain, rest sourced from reference TRBV19 and TRBJ1-1, is DGGITQSPKYLFRKEGQNVTLSCEQNLNHDAMYWYRQDPGQGLRLIYYSQIVNDFQKGDIAEGYSVSREKKESFPLTVTSAQKNPTAFYLCASRKLGQENTEAFFGQGTRLTVV.

This clonotype was picked up many times. This chain connects TRBV2 to TRBJ2-5, with D perhaps matching TRBD1 (5 bases). CDR3 length equals 11 residues. V dropped 10 bases and J dropped 3 bases, with 9 bases sitting between them. The germline CDR1 and CDR2 sequences are SNHLY and FYNNEI. The CDR3, as DNA: TGTGCCACCTCGACAGAAGAGACCCAGTACTTC. It encodes CATSTEETQYF.

This sequence joins TRBV2 and TRBJ1-1; 9 positions agree with TRBD1. Per the germline V gene, CDR1 is SNHLY and CDR2 is FYNNEI. The CDR3 sequence is 14 residues long. V shed 6 bases, J shed 4 bases, and the junction held 6 bases outside the gene matches. CDR3 DNA: TGTGCCAGCAGCAAACAGGGGGCAGGCACTGAAGCTTTCTTT. Amino acids: CASSKQGAGTEAFF.

The chain has TRBV20-1 and TRBJ2-7, with 11 bases identical to TRBD2. CDR1 DFQATT and CDR2 SNEGSKA come from the germline V gene (reference sequence). The CDR3 covers 12 residues. J lost 6 bases, V lost 6 bases, and 4 bases had no gene match. The CDR3 DNA reads as TGCAGTGCCAACGGACTAGCGGGCGAGCAGTACTTC. Encoded protein: CSANGLAGEQYF.

In this sample, this clonotype turned up once. A read error may produce the germline difference seen at one junction end. The rearrangement links TRBV20-1 to TRBJ1-1, with D tentatively TRBD1 (6 bases). Germline V gene sequence: CDR1 DFQATT, CDR2 SNEGSKA (reference sequence). The CDR3 runs to 11 residues. CDR3 sequence: CSAGRDTKAFF. CDR3 nucleotides: TGCAGTGCAGGCCGGGACACTAAAGCTTTCTTT.

This clonotype showed up many times. This chain uses TRBV15 with TRBJ1-1; 7 bases map to TRBD1. This CDR3 comprises 15 residues. Losses at the gene ends were 0 bases for V and 0 bases for J; bases not matched to a gene: 1. Per germline, CDR1 LNHNV and CDR2 YYDKDF (reference sequence). The CDR3 nucleotides read TGTGCCACCAGCAGAGATAGGGGGCTGAACACTGAAGCTTTCTTT. Protein sequence: CATSRDRGLNTEAFF.

V is TRBV11-1 and J is TRBJ2-7, with D perhaps TRBD2 (6 bases). The CDR3 covers 16 residues. CDR1 and CDR2 from the germline V gene are SGHAT and FQDESV (reference sequence). V was cut by 1 base and J by 7 bases, with 20 bases left in between. The CDR3 reads CASSLGGGADPGEQYF. DNA for the CDR3: TGTGCCAGCAGCTTAGGTGGAGGGGCTGATCCAGGGGAGCAGTACTTC. The full variable domain, completed using reference TRBV11-1 and TRBJ2-7, is EAEVAQSPRYKITEKSQAVAFWCDPISGHATLYWYRQILGQGPELLVQFQDESVVDDSQLPKDRFSAERLKGVDSTLKIQPAELGDSAMYLCASSLGGGADPGEQYFGPGTRLTVT.

This clonotype was detected ten times or more. This chain links TRBV7-9 with TRBJ1-2, with 9 nucleotides matching TRBD1. V was clipped by 5 bases and J by 6 bases; unmatched bases: 4. The CDR3 is made up of 13 amino acids. Germline V gives CDR1 SEHNR, CDR2 FQNEAQ (reference sequence). The CDR3 sequence is CASSDRDRDGYTF. CDR3 coding DNA: TGTGCCAGCAGCGACCGGGACAGGGATGGCTACACCTTC.

About this clonotype itself: Being one base from a much bigger clone, this may be a read error. The rearrangement uses TRBV10-3 and TRBJ2-2; weak D call: TRBD2 (6 bases). The V end lost 4 bases, the J end lost 6 bases, and 9 bases lay between the germline ends. CDR3 size: 13 residues. Germline V gives CDR1 ENHRY, CDR2 SYGVKD. The CDR3 reads CAISVGGAGELFF. The CDR3, as DNA: TGTGCCATCAGTGTCGGCGGGGCCGGGGAGCTGTTTTTT.

This chain connects TRBV15 to TRBJ1-5; maybe TRBD1 (5 bases). This CDR3 region has 12 residues. V gave up 0 bases and J gave up 12 bases, with 9 bases separating them. Germline-derived CDR1 and CDR2 are LNHNV and YYDKDF (reference sequence). The CDR3 bases are TGTGCCACCAGCAGAGATCGGCAGGGCCAGCATTTT. This encodes CATSRDRQGQHF.

This clonotype was seen a few times. This chain connects TRBV29-1 to TRBJ2-7; tentatively, D is TRBD1 (6 bases). The germline V gene has CDR1 SQVTM and CDR2 ANQGSEA. The CDR3 is 14 amino acids. Trimming shortened V by 5 bases and J by 3 bases, and 17 bases separated the two germline ends. The CDR3 nucleotides read TGCAGCGTTCGGAGGCCCGACAGGAGCTACGAGCAGTACTTC. This sequence encodes CSVRRPDRSYEQYF.

The chain employs TRBV7-2 and TRBJ1-1; D is unresolved. Germline V gives CDR1 SGHTA, CDR2 FQGNSA. V lost 5 bases and J 1 base, leaving 11 bases between the germline ends. This CDR3 comprises 14 residues. CDR3 sequence: CASSPWRANTEAFF. The CDR3 DNA follows: TGTGCCAGCAGCCCGTGGAGGGCGAACACTGAAGCTTTCTTT. Combining the CDR3 with reference TRBV7-2 and TRBJ1-1 gives the whole variable domain GAGVSQSPSNKVTEKGKDVELRCDPISGHTALYWYRQSLGQGLEFLIYFQGNSAPDKSGLPSDRFSAERTGGSVSTLTIQRTQQEDSAVYLCASSPWRANTEAFFGQGTRLTVV.

The rearrangement uses TRBV5-1 and TRBJ2-5, with 7 positions matching TRBD1. Unmatched junction bases numbered 10, after V lost 4 bases and J lost 7 bases. The CDR3 loop spans 14 amino acids. Germline loops: CDR1 SGHRS, CDR2 YFSETQ. In DNA form, the CDR3 reads TGCGCCAGCAGCCCTGGGACAGCTAAGGGGACCCAGTACTTC. Translated, it gives CASSPGTAKGTQYF.

This clonotype was recorded once. CDR3 loop: CASISGTSGTGGELFF. CDR3 bases: TGTGCCAGCATCTCCGGGACTAGCGGGACGGGCGGGGAGCTGTTTTTT. This chain connects TRBV6-1 to TRBJ2-2, with 13 bases aligning to TRBD2. Germline values: CDR1 MNHNS, CDR2 SASEGT. With V trimmed by 7 bases and J by 7 bases, 9 bases remained unmatched. The CDR3 covers 16 residues.

The chain couples TRBV10-3 to TRBJ2-3; 12 bases line up with TRBD1. The CDR3 is made up of 14 amino acids. Trimming cost V 8 bases and J 4 bases; bases outside gene matches: 4. Germline V gene lookup returns CDR1 ENHRY and CDR2 SYGVKD. The CDR3 region is CAIPRDRGPDTQYF. The DNA of the CDR3 is TGTGCCATCCCCCGGGACAGGGGGCCAGATACGCAGTATTTT.